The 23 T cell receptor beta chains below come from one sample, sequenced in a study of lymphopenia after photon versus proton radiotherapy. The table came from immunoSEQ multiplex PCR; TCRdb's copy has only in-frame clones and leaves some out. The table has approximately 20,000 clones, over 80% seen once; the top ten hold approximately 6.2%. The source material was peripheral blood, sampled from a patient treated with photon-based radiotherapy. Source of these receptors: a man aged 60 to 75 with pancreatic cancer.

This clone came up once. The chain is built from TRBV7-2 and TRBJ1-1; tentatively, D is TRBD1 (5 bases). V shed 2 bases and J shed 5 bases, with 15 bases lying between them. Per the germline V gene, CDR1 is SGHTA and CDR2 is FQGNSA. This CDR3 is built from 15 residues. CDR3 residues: CASSLFHQGMTEAFF. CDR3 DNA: TGTGCCAGCAGCTTATTCCATCAGGGAATGACTGAAGCTTTCTTT.

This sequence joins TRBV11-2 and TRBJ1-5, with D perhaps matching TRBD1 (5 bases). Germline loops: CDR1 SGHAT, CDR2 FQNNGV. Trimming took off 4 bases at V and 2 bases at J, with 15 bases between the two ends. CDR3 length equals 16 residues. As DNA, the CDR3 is TGTGCCAGCAGCTACAGGAGTTGCAATGGCAATCAGCCCCAGCATTTT. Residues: CASSYRSCNGNQPQHF.

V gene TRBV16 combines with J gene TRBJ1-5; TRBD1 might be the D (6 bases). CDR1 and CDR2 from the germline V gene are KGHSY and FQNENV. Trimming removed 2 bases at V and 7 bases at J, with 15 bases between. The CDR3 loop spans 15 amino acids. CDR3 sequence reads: CASSQTRGARQPQHF. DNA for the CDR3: TGTGCCAGCAGCCAAACGAGGGGGGCGAGGCAGCCCCAGCATTTT. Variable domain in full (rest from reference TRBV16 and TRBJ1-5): GEEVAQTPKHLVRGEGQKAKLYCAPIKGHSYVFWYQQVLKNEFKFLISFQNENVFDETGMPKERFSAKCLPNSPCSLEIQATKLEDSAVYFCASSQTRGARQPQHFGDGTRLSIL.

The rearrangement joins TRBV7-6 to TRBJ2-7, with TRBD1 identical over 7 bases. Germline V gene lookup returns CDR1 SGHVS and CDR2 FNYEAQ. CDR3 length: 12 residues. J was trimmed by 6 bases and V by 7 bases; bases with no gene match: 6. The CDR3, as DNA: TGTGCCAGCACCTCCGGGACAGTCGAGCAGTACTTC. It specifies CASTSGTVEQYF.

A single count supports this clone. The CDR3 nucleotides are TGTGCCAGCAGCCCCTCGGGGAGCCACTATGGCTACACCTTC. Translated: CASSPSGSHYGYTF. The chain employs TRBV27 and TRBJ1-2; D is uncertain. The ends were cut back, 6 bases at V and 3 bases at J, with 14 bases in the middle. CDR1 MNHEY and CDR2 SMNVEV come from the germline V gene (reference sequence). CDR3 length: 14 residues.

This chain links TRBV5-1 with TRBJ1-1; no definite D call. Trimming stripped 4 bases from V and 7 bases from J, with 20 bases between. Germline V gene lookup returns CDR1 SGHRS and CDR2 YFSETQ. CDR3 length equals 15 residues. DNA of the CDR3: TGCGCCAGCAGCGAAGATCTGTTCGGGGTCGGTGAAGCTTTCTTT. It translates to CASSEDLFGVGEAFF.

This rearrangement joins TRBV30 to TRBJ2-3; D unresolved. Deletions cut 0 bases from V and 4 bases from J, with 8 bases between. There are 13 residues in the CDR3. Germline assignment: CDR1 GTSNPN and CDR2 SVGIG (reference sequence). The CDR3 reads CAWSVRRADTQYF. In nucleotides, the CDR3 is TGTGCCTGGAGTGTGAGGCGCGCAGATACGCAGTATTTT.

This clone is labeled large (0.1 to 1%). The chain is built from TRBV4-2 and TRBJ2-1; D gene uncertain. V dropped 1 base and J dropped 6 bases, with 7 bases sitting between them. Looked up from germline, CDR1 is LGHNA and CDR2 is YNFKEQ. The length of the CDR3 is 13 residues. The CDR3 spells CASSQGWGNEQFF. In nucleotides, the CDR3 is TGTGCCAGCAGCCAAGGATGGGGCAATGAGCAGTTCTTC.

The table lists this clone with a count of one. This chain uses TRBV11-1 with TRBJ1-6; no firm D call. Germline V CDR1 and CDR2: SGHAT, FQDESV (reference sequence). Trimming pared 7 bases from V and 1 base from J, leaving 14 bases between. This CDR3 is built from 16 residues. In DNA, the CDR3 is TGTGCCAGCACCCGAGACCCGGTATCCTATAATTCACCCCTCCACTTT. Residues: CASTRDPVSYNSPLHF.

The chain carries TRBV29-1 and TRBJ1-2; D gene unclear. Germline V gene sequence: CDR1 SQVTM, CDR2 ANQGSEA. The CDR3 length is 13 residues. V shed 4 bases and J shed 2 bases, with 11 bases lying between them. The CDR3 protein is CSVVLRPNYGYTF. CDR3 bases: TGCAGCGTTGTTTTGAGGCCCAACTATGGCTACACCTTC.

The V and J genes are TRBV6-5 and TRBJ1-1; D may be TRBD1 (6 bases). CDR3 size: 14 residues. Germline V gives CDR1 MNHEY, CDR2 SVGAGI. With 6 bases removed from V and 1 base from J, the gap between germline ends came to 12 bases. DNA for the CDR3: TGTGCCAGCAGACGCGACAGGAGGAACACTGAAGCTTTCTTT. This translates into CASRRDRRNTEAFF.

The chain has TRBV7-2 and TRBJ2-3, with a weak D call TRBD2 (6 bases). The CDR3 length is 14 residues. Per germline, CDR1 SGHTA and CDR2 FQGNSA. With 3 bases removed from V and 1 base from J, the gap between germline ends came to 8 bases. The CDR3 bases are TGTGCCAGCAGCTTGTGGGGGGGCACAGATACGCAGTATTTT. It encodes CASSLWGGTDTQYF.

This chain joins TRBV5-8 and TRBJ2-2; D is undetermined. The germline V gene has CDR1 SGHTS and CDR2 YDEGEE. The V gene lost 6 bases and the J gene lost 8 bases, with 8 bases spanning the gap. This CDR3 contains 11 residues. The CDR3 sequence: CASNLRGELFF. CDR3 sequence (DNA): TGTGCCAGCAACCTTCGGGGGGAGCTGTTTTTT.

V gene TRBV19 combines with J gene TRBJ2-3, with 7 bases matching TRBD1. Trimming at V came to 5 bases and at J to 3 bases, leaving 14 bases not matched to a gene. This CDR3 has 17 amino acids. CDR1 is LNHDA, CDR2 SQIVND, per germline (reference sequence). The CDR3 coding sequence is TGTGCCAGTAGTGCCGGTCGGGCAGGGGGTCAAACAGATACGCAGTATTTT. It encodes CASSAGRAGGQTDTQYF.

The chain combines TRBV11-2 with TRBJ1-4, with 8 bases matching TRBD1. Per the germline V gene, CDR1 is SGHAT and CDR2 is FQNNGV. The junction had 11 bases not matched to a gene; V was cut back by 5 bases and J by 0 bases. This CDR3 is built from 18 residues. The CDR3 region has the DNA TGTGCCAGCAGCAAATGGACAGGGCACTCCCCAACTAATGAAAAACTGTTTTTT. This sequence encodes CASSKWTGHSPTNEKLFF.

CDR3 loop: CASRGQGAFYEQYF. For the CDR3, the DNA is TGTGCCAGCAGAGGACAGGGGGCTTTCTACGAGCAGTACTTC. The rearrangement uses TRBV2 and TRBJ2-7; TRBD1 aligns across 11 bases. Germline CDR1 and CDR2: SNHLY and FYNNEI. The V gene end was trimmed by 6 bases and the J gene end by 3 bases; junction bases not matched to a gene: 4. The CDR3 loop spans 14 amino acids.

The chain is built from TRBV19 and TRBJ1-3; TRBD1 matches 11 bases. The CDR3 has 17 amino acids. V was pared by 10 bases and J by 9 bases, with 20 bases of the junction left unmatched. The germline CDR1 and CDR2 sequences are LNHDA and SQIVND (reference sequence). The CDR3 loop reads CATRTGGLSRLGATIYF. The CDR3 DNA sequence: TGTGCCACCAGGACAGGGGGCCTCTCCCGCCTCGGCGCCACCATATATTTT.

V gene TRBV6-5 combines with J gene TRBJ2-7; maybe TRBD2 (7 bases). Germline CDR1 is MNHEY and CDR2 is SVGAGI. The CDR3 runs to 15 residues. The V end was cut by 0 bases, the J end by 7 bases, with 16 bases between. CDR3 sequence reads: CASSYSIGGRREQYF. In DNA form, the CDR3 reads TGTGCCAGCAGTTACTCGATCGGGGGGCGGAGGGAGCAGTACTTC.

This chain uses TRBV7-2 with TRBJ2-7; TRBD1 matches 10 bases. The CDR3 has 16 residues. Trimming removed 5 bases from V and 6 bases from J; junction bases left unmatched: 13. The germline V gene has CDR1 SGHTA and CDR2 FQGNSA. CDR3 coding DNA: TGTGCCAGCAGCACGGACTCCGGGACAGGGGCACTCGAGCAGTACTTC. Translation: CASSTDSGTGALEQYF.

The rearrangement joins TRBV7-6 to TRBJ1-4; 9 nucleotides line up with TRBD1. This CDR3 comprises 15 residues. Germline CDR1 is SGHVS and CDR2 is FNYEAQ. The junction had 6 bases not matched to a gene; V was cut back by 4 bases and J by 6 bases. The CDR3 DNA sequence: TGTGCCAGCAGCTCCGGACAGGGGCGGCATGAAAAACTGTTTTTT. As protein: CASSSGQGRHEKLFF.

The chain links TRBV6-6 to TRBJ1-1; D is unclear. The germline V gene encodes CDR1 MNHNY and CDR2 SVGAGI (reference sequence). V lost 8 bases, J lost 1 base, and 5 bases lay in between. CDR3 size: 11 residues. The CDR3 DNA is TGTGCCAGCGAAGGGAACACTGAAGCTTTCTTT. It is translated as CASEGNTEAFF.

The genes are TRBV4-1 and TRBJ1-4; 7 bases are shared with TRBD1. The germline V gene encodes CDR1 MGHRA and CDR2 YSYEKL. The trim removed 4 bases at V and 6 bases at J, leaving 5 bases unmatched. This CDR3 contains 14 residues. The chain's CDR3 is CASSLRGQDEKLFF. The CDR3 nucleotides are TGCGCCAGCAGCCTTAGGGGGCAGGATGAAAAACTGTTTTTT.

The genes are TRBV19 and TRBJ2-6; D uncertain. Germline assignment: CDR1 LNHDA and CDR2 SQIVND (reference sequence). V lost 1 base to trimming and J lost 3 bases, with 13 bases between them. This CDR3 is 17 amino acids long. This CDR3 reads CASSIVGESGGANVLTF. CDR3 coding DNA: TGTGCCAGTAGTATAGTTGGGGAATCTGGTGGGGCCAACGTCCTGACTTTC. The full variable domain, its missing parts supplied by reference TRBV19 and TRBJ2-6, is DGGITQSPKYLFRKEGQNVTLSCEQNLNHDAMYWYRQDPGQGLRLIYYSQIVNDFQKGDIAEGYSVSREKKESFPLTVTSAQKNPTAFYLCASSIVGESGGANVLTFGAGSRLTVL.